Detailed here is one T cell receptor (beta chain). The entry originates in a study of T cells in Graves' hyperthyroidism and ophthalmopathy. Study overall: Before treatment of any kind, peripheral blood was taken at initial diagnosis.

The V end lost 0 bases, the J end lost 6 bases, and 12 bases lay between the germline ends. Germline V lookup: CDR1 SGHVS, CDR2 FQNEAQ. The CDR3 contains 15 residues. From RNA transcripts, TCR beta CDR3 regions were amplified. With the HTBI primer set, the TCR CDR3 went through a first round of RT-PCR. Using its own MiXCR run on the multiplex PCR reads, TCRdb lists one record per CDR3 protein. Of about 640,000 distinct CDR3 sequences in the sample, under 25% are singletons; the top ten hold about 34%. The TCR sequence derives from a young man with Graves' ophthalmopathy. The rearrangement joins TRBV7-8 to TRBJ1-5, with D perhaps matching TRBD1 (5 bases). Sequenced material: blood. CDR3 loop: CASSLAPAGTQPQHF. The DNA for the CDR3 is TGTGCCAGCAGCTTAGCGCCCGCAGGGACTCAGCCCCAGCATTTT. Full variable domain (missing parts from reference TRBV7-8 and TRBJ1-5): GAGVSQSPRYKVAKRGQDVALRCDPISGHVSLFWYQQALGQGPEFLTYFQNEAQLDKSGLPSDRFFAERPEGSVSTLKIQRTQQEDSAVYLCASSLAPAGTQPQHFGDGTRLSIL.